These 31 T cell receptor beta chains share one sample of origin, sequenced in a study of blood T cell repertoires in COVID-19. Only in-frame clones appear in the TCRdb table, and some are missing; sequencing was by immunoSEQ multiplex PCR. This repertoire shows roughly 140,000 clones, approximately 81% found once; its top ten account for around 8.2%. Source material: peripheral blood. Receptor source: a human donor in a cohort sampled during active COVID-19.

The J gene is TRBJ2-7, the V gene TRBV28, with TRBD1 matching over 11 bases. The V gene end was trimmed by 5 bases and the J gene end by 4 bases; junction bases not matched to a gene: 7. The CDR3 contains 15 residues. Germline values: CDR1 MDHEN, CDR2 SYDVKM. CDR3 in amino acids: CASSGQGASGYEQYF. In DNA, the CDR3 is TGTGCCAGCAGTGGACAGGGGGCGTCAGGATACGAGCAGTACTTC.

The J gene is TRBJ2-7, the V gene TRBV7-8, with TRBD1 matching over 9 bases. With 4 bases clipped from V and 0 bases from J, the junction kept 1 base outside the gene matches. CDR1 and CDR2 from the germline V gene are SGHVS and FQNEAQ. The CDR3 is 14 amino acids. CDR3 residues: CASSWTGASYEQYF. The CDR3 DNA reads TGTGCCAGCAGCTGGACAGGGGCCTCCTACGAGCAGTACTTC.

The V call is TRBV27, the J call TRBJ2-7; D possibly corresponds to TRBD2 (5 bases). Germline V gene sequence: CDR1 MNHEY, CDR2 SMNVEV (reference sequence). Between the trimmed V and J ends, which lost 4 bases and 3 bases, there was a span of 13 bases. This CDR3 contains 14 residues. The CDR3 sequence is CASSSPGGYYEQYF. CDR3 DNA sequence: TGTGCCAGCAGTTCCCCCGGAGGTTACTACGAGCAGTACTTC.

V and J are TRBV7-8 and TRBJ2-5, with 10 bases identical to TRBD2. Germline V lookup: CDR1 SGHVS, CDR2 FQNEAQ. V was pared by 4 bases and J by 1 base, with 6 bases of the junction left unmatched. This CDR3 comprises 16 residues. The CDR3 loop is CASSSELAGTQETQYF. For the CDR3, the DNA is TGTGCCAGCAGCTCAGAACTAGCGGGAACCCAAGAGACCCAGTACTTC.

The J gene is TRBJ2-4, the V gene TRBV5-4, with TRBD2 matching over 14 bases. Germline V gives CDR1 SGHNT, CDR2 YYREEE (reference sequence). Trimming at V came to 4 bases and at J to 15 bases, leaving 6 bases not matched to a gene. CDR3 length: 13 amino acids. This chain's CDR3 is CASSPGLAGERYF. CDR3 nucleotides: TGTGCCAGCAGCCCGGGACTAGCGGGAGAGAGGTACTTC.

The V and J genes are TRBV27 and TRBJ2-7; TRBD1 agrees at 7 bases. The CDR3 contains 13 residues. Germline V CDR1 and CDR2: MNHEY, SMNVEV (reference sequence). Trimming cost V 5 bases and J 1 base; bases outside gene matches: 2. The CDR3 DNA reads TGTGCCAGCAGTCTGGGACAGTCCTACGAGCAGTACTTC. Its translation is CASSLGQSYEQYF.

The genes are TRBV3-1 (or the pseudogene TRBV3-2) and TRBJ2-1, with 10 nucleotides matching TRBD1. CDR1 is LGHDT, CDR2 YNNKEL, per germline (reference sequence). Trimming cost V 4 bases and J 4 bases; bases outside gene matches: 4. The CDR3 has 15 residues. The CDR3 DNA reads as TGTGCCAGCAGCCGCGCGGGACAGGGGTACAATGAGCAGTTCTTC. It encodes CASSRAGQGYNEQFF.

The rearrangement links TRBV6-6 to TRBJ2-5; D may be TRBD1 (7 bases). Trimming pared 7 bases from V and 1 base from J, leaving 16 bases between. This CDR3 region has 15 residues. Germline CDR1 and CDR2: MNHNY and SVGAGI (reference sequence). The CDR3 DNA sequence: TGTGCCAGCAATCTGTCAGGGGGGCCCCAAGAGACCCAGTACTTC. Translated: CASNLSGGPQETQYF.

The chain combines TRBV5-4 with TRBJ2-4, with 13 bases lining up with TRBD2. The CDR3 sequence is 16 residues long. J was trimmed by 9 bases and V by 1 base; bases with no gene match: 7. The germline V gene has CDR1 SGHNT and CDR2 YYREEE (reference sequence). The CDR3 loop is CASSLKLAGGRGIQYF. CDR3 in DNA: TGTGCCAGCAGCTTGAAACTAGCGGGAGGGCGGGGCATTCAGTACTTC.

The chain uses TRBV21-1 and TRBJ2-7; the table's TRBD2 call for D was not verified on the DNA. TRBV21-1 is a listed pseudogene. The length of the CDR3 is 15 residues. The CDR3, as DNA: TGTGCCAGCAGCAAAGGAGGGGCTAGCGGGAACGAGCAGTACTTC. This gives the protein CASSKGGASGNEQYF.

This chain connects TRBV15 to TRBJ2-3, with D perhaps matching TRBD2 (5 bases). V lost 0 bases and J 2 bases, leaving 12 bases between the germline ends. The CDR3 extends over 16 amino acids. Germline CDR1 is LNHNV and CDR2 is YYDKDF (reference sequence). In nucleotides, the CDR3 is TGTGCCACCAGCAGAGATATAGCGTCTCTCACAGATACGCAGTATTTT. Protein: CATSRDIASLTDTQYF.

This rearrangement joins TRBV9 to TRBJ2-7, with 8 bases aligning to TRBD2. The trim removed 7 bases at V and 1 base at J, leaving 13 bases unmatched. Germline assignment: CDR1 SGDLS and CDR2 YYNGEE. The CDR3 covers 16 residues. The CDR3 bases are TGTGCCAGCTCGCCGACGGGAGGGGCCGGGTCCTACGAGCAGTACTTC. Translating gives CASSPTGGAGSYEQYF.

J is TRBJ2-7 and V is TRBV6-2 or TRBV6-3, with 8 bases that match TRBD1. This CDR3 has 16 amino acids. V gave up 0 bases and J gave up 2 bases; unmatched junction bases: 6. Germline V gene lookup returns CDR1 MNHEY and CDR2 SVGEGT. The CDR3 here is CASSYSGQEDPYEQYF. CDR3 in DNA: TGTGCCAGCAGTTACTCGGGACAGGAGGATCCCTACGAGCAGTACTTC.

This chain's CDR3 is CASSVAQNPGSPLHF. The CDR3 nucleotides are TGTGCCAGCAGCGTAGCTCAGAACCCAGGCTCACCCCTCCACTTT. This rearrangement joins TRBV9 to TRBJ1-6; D is undetermined. Germline V lookup: CDR1 SGDLS, CDR2 YYNGEE. The CDR3 covers 15 residues. The germline V and J ends were trimmed by 0 bases and 10 bases, with 14 bases remaining between them.

The V gene is TRBV19, the J gene TRBJ2-7, with 12 bases matching TRBD2. V gave up 3 bases and J gave up 2 bases; unmatched junction bases: 5. CDR3 length: 16 residues. CDR1 and CDR2 from the germline V gene are LNHDA and SQIVND (reference sequence). CDR3 in amino acids: CASSMHTSGRTYEQYF. The CDR3 DNA reads as TGTGCCAGTAGTATGCATACTAGCGGGAGGACCTACGAGCAGTACTTC.

This clone was observed a few times. The rearrangement joins TRBV10-2 to TRBJ1-5; D gene ambiguous. The V end lost 3 bases, the J end lost 7 bases, and 10 bases lay between the germline ends. The germline CDR1 and CDR2 sequences are WSHSY and SAAADI. The CDR3 is 13 amino acids. The chain's CDR3 is CASSDGGWQPQHF. Here the CDR3 DNA reads TGCGCCAGCAGTGATGGCGGGTGGCAGCCCCAGCATTTT.

The chain couples TRBV5-4 to TRBJ1-1; perhaps TRBD1 as D (6 bases). Germline assignment: CDR1 SGHNT and CDR2 YYREEE (reference sequence). This CDR3 has 15 residues. V was cut by 3 bases and J by 1 base, with 13 bases left in between. CDR3: CASSSARTENTEAFF. The CDR3 DNA reads TGTGCCAGCAGCTCCGCTAGGACAGAGAACACTGAAGCTTTCTTT. Full variable domain (rest looked up from reference TRBV5-4 and TRBJ1-1): ETGVTQSPTHLIKTRGQQVTLRCSSQSGHNTVSWYQQALGQGPQFIFQYYREEENGRGNFPPRFSGLQFPNYSSELNVNALELDDSALYLCASSSARTENTEAFFGQGTRLTVV.

The CDR3 DNA is TGTGCCAGCAGCTTGGACAGGGATAATTCACCCCTCCACTTT. This sequence encodes CASSLDRDNSPLHF. This chain connects TRBV5-4 to TRBJ1-6; D might be TRBD1 (6 bases). CDR3 length equals 14 residues. V lost 0 bases, J lost 5 bases, and 6 bases lay in between. Germline V gene sequence: CDR1 SGHNT, CDR2 YYREEE (reference sequence).

The chain links TRBV28 to TRBJ1-2, with TRBD1 as a possible D gene (6 bases). The CDR3 runs 13 residues. Germline assignment: CDR1 MDHEN and CDR2 SYDVKM. Trimming cost V 6 bases and J 2 bases, with 10 bases left between them. The CDR3 DNA follows: TGTGCCAGCAGCCGCGGACAGAACTATGGCTACACCTTC. Amino acids: CASSRGQNYGYTF.

The rearrangement links TRBV7-2 to TRBJ2-7; D may be TRBD1 (5 bases). The CDR3 totals 17 residues. With 2 bases removed from V and 3 bases from J, the gap between germline ends came to 20 bases. The germline V gene encodes CDR1 SGHTA and CDR2 FQGNSA. CDR3 nucleotide sequence: TGTGCCAGCAGCTTAAACGGAAAGGGGCATTGGGGCTACGAGCAGTACTTC. Amino acid sequence: CASSLNGKGHWGYEQYF. The full variable domain, completed using reference TRBV7-2 and TRBJ2-7, is GAGVSQSPSNKVTEKGKDVELRCDPISGHTALYWYRQSLGQGLEFLIYFQGNSAPDKSGLPSDRFSAERTGGSVSTLTIQRTQQEDSAVYLCASSLNGKGHWGYEQYFGPGTRLTVT.

The J gene is TRBJ2-7, the V gene TRBV6-2 or TRBV6-3, with TRBD2 as a possible D gene (6 bases). The germline V gene encodes CDR1 MNHEY and CDR2 SVGEGT. The CDR3 is made up of 13 amino acids. V was pared by 2 bases and J by 12 bases, with 17 bases between. CDR3 protein: CASSYTMTRVSYF. In DNA form, the CDR3 reads TGTGCCAGCAGTTACACCATGACTAGAGTTTCGTACTTC.

The V gene is TRBV6-5, the J gene TRBJ2-7, with TRBD2 matching over 14 bases. Losses at the gene ends were 4 bases for V and 2 bases for J; bases not matched to a gene: 1. The CDR3 is made up of 15 amino acids. CDR1 MNHEY and CDR2 SVGAGI come from the germline V gene. The CDR3 DNA reads as TGTGCCAGCAGTTGGGGACTAGCGGGAGCCTACGAGCAGTACTTC. Translation gives CASSWGLAGAYEQYF.

In its sample, this clone was seen a few times. V and J are TRBV29-1 and TRBJ2-7; TRBD2 matches 7 bases. The trim removed 2 bases at V and 0 bases at J, leaving 16 bases unmatched. Germline V CDR1 and CDR2: SQVTM, ANQGSEA. The CDR3 consists of 18 residues. Here the CDR3 reads CSVELTSLLGPSSYEQYF. CDR3 bases: TGCAGCGTTGAATTGACTAGCCTCCTTGGGCCAAGCTCCTACGAGCAGTACTTC.

The chain is built from TRBV2 and TRBJ2-1; TRBD1 matches 7 bases. Trimming cost V 6 bases and J 6 bases; bases outside gene matches: 11. This CDR3 spans 15 amino acids. Germline V gene data show CDR1 as SNHLY and CDR2 as FYNNEI. The CDR3 loop reads CASSPGQATLNEQFF. CDR3 in DNA: TGTGCCAGCAGCCCCGGACAGGCCACTCTCAATGAGCAGTTCTTC.

The V and J genes are TRBV5-6 and TRBJ1-5; D gene uncertain. The CDR3 spans 15 residues. Germline values: CDR1 SGHDT, CDR2 YYEEEE. Trimming shortened V by 0 bases and J by 5 bases, and 12 bases separated the two germline ends. For the CDR3, the DNA is TGTGCCAGCAGCTTGGTTGGCAGAAAAGATCAGCCCCAGCATTTT. Its protein product is CASSLVGRKDQPQHF.

This clone was picked up a small number of times. The chain carries TRBV5-1 and TRBJ1-4; D ambiguous. Germline V gene data show CDR1 as SGHRS and CDR2 as YFSETQ. The CDR3 spans 15 residues. Trimming took off 4 bases at V and 8 bases at J, with 18 bases between the two ends. CDR3: CASSLLGVELEKLFF. The CDR3 nucleotides are TGCGCCAGCAGCCTATTGGGTGTGGAACTAGAAAAACTGTTTTTT.

This sequence joins TRBV15 and TRBJ2-4; 9 bases align to TRBD1. There are 15 residues in the CDR3. The ends lost 4 bases at V and 7 bases at J; junction bases unmatched: 8. CDR1 is LNHNV, CDR2 YYDKDF, per germline (reference sequence). The CDR3 region has the DNA TGTGCCACCAGCACCCGGGCAGGGACAGGGAACATTCAGTACTTC. It encodes CATSTRAGTGNIQYF.

V gene TRBV28 combines with J gene TRBJ2-1, with 10 nucleotides matching TRBD2. This CDR3 comprises 15 residues. In germline, CDR1 is MDHEN, CDR2 SYDVKM. Trimming removed 5 bases from V and 5 bases from J; junction bases left unmatched: 6. CDR3 coding DNA: TGTGCCAGCAGTCCAGCGGGAGGGGTAAACAATGAGCAGTTCTTC. Amino acids: CASSPAGGVNNEQFF.

The chain uses TRBV7-6 and TRBJ2-5; the D gene is possibly TRBD1 (5 bases). The CDR3 length is 15 residues. Germline V gives CDR1 SGHVS, CDR2 FNYEAQ. The V and J ends lost 1 base and 1 base respectively, with 10 bases between them. CDR3 sequence: CASSLGHRFQETQYF. DNA for the CDR3: TGTGCCAGCAGCTTAGGACACAGGTTCCAAGAGACCCAGTACTTC.

The V gene is TRBV11-2, the J gene TRBJ2-7, with TRBD1 identical over 7 bases. CDR3 length: 15 residues. CDR1 is SGHAT, CDR2 FQNNGV, per germline. V gave up 5 bases and J gave up 4 bases; unmatched junction bases: 11. As DNA, the CDR3 is TGTGCCAGCAGCCAGGACAGGAGTTGGACGTACGAGCAGTACTTC. Its protein product is CASSQDRSWTYEQYF. The full variable domain, its missing parts supplied by reference TRBV11-2 and TRBJ2-7, is EAGVAQSPRYKIIEKRQSVAFWCNPISGHATLYWYQQILGQGPKLLIQFQNNGVVDDSQLPKDRFSAERLKGVDSTLKIQPAKLEDSAVYLCASSQDRSWTYEQYFGPGTRLTVT.

This clone has more than one count but fewer than ten. The chain carries TRBV3-1 (or the pseudogene TRBV3-2) and TRBJ2-3; D remains ambiguous. The CDR3 is 12 amino acids. V was shortened by 7 bases and J by 11 bases, with 16 bases between the two germline ends. Per germline, CDR1 LGHDT and CDR2 YNNKEL (reference sequence). CDR3 bases: TGTGCCAGCACCATTGAGGATAATTGGCAGTATTTT. It codes for CASTIEDNWQYF.